The 10 T cell receptor beta chains below were found in one sample sequenced in a study of beta chain features in type 1 diabetes. Reverse transcription of all isolated RNA meant that expressed TCRB transcripts were sequenced. The method was immunoSEQ multiplex PCR; TCRdb's version includes in-frame clones alone and lacks a portion of them. The sample carries some 100,000 clones, roughly 40% recorded once. The specimen was stem cell memory CD4+ T cells from blood. The receptors shown here come from a young woman in good health.

V and J are TRBV28 and TRBJ2-3; maybe TRBD1 (6 bases). V was trimmed by 6 bases and J by 6 bases, leaving 22 bases between them. CDR1 and CDR2 from the germline V gene are MDHEN and SYDVKM. The CDR3 loop spans 16 amino acids. The CDR3 nucleotides are TGTGCCAGCAGCCGCTCGGCGGCAGGGGACCGGGATACGCAGTATTTT. Encoded protein: CASSRSAAGDRDTQYF.

This clone was found a few times. The V gene is TRBV5-6, the J gene TRBJ2-1; maybe TRBD1 (5 bases). This CDR3 comprises 13 residues. With 1 base removed from V and 10 bases from J, the gap between germline ends came to 12 bases. Germline V gene sequence: CDR1 SGHDT, CDR2 YYEEEE. This chain's CDR3 is CASSLLGAFEQFF. The CDR3 coding sequence is TGTGCCAGCAGCTTGTTAGGGGCCTTCGAGCAGTTCTTC.

The gene calls are TRBV29-1 and TRBJ2-7; 12 positions agree with TRBD1. J lost 7 bases, V lost 1 base, and 5 bases had no gene match. CDR3 length equals 14 residues. Germline V lookup: CDR1 SQVTM, CDR2 ANQGSEA. CDR3 residues: CSVEAWDRGQEQYF. The CDR3 nucleotides are TGCAGCGTTGAAGCCTGGGACAGGGGGCAAGAGCAGTACTTC.

The chain has TRBV30 and TRBJ2-2; possible D gene TRBD2, 6 bases. Trimming shortened V by 8 bases and J by 1 base, and 11 bases separated the two germline ends. Per the germline V gene, CDR1 is GTSNPN and CDR2 is SVGIG (reference sequence). The CDR3 extends over 13 amino acids. CDR3 sequence: CARFSGNTGELFF. The CDR3 bases are TGTGCCCGTTTTAGCGGGAACACCGGGGAGCTGTTTTTT.

The gene calls are TRBV11-1 and TRBJ2-7, with 8 bases matching TRBD2. The CDR3 has 16 amino acids. CDR1 and CDR2 (germline): SGHAT, FQDESV (reference sequence). Trimming cost V 5 bases and J 6 bases; bases outside gene matches: 15. The CDR3 DNA reads as TGTGCCAGCAGCCCCAGTCGGCGGGGGGACCGCGCCGAGCAGTACTTC. Residues: CASSPSRRGDRAEQYF.

This clone was observed a few times. The chain is built from TRBV7-9 and TRBJ2-7, with 7 bases identical to TRBD1. The CDR3 contains 16 residues. With 5 bases clipped from V and 2 bases from J, the junction kept 12 bases outside the gene matches. The germline gives CDR1 SEHNR, CDR2 FQNEAQ (reference sequence). CDR3 coding DNA: TGTGCCAGCAGCCCCAGACAGGGATCGAGACCCTACGAGCAGTACTTC. This gives the protein CASSPRQGSRPYEQYF.

The chain carries TRBV7-9 and TRBJ2-3; 7 bases map to TRBD2. Trimming took 6 bases from V and 0 from J; bases not matched to a gene: 6. The CDR3 loop spans 15 amino acids. The germline V gene encodes CDR1 SEHNR and CDR2 FQNEAQ (reference sequence). The CDR3 region is CASRPSGVSTDTQYF. The DNA for the CDR3 is TGTGCCAGCAGACCAAGCGGGGTTAGCACAGATACGCAGTATTTT. The full variable domain, completed using reference TRBV7-9 and TRBJ2-3, is DTGVSQNPRHKITKRGQNVTFRCDPISEHNRLYWYRQTLGQGPEFLTYFQNEAQLEKSRLLSDRFSAERPKGSFSTLEIQRTEQGDSAMYLCASRPSGVSTDTQYFGPGTRLTVL.

This clone turned up a few times. The CDR3: CASIPARRGHNEQFF. CDR3 DNA: TGTGCCAGTATCCCCGCGCGGAGGGGGCACAATGAGCAGTTCTTC. This chain links TRBV2 with TRBJ2-1, with D perhaps TRBD1 (7 bases). CDR3 size: 15 residues. V was pared by 9 bases and J by 5 bases, with 20 bases between. From germline, CDR1 is SNHLY and CDR2 FYNNEI.

This clone was recorded a few times. Additional DNA sequences in this sample encode the identical CDR3. The CDR3 region is CASRQGANEKLFF. As DNA, the CDR3 is TGTGCCAGCAGACAGGGGGCTAATGAAAAACTGTTTTTT. The chain couples TRBV2 to TRBJ1-4, with 8 bases fitting TRBD1. Per the germline V gene, CDR1 is SNHLY and CDR2 is FYNNEI. The CDR3 is 13 amino acids. V was clipped by 6 bases and J by 3 bases; unmatched bases: 0.

This clone was seen a handful of times. The rearrangement links TRBV5-4 to TRBJ2-7; D unclear. Germline CDR1 SGHNT, CDR2 YYREEE (reference sequence). V was shortened by 0 bases and J by 9 bases, with 13 bases between the two germline ends. This CDR3 is built from 13 residues. The CDR3 here is CASSLETQLRQYF. In DNA form, the CDR3 reads TGTGCCAGCAGCTTGGAGACTCAACTCAGGCAGTACTTC.